Below, 14 T cell receptor beta chains from the same sample are listed, as sequenced in a study of early T cells in non-severe SARS-CoV-2 infection. A single record per CDR3 protein comes from TCRdb applying MiXCR to the 5' RACE reads. The repertoire holds over 75,000 distinct CDR3 sequences, with about 12% as singletons. Material for sequencing was whole blood. Receptor source: an adult who was a healthcare worker with PCR-confirmed SARS-CoV-2 infection or an uninfected control (not recorded which).

The J gene is TRBJ2-1, the V gene TRBV9; TRBD1 agrees at 9 bases. CDR1 and CDR2 (germline): SGDLS, YYNGEE. Unmatched junction bases numbered 8, after V lost 2 bases and J lost 8 bases. CDR3 length: 15 amino acids. CDR3 in DNA: TGTGCCAGCAGCGTTGGTACAGGGGGCACGGATGAGCAGTTCTTC. As protein: CASSVGTGGTDEQFF.

To note about this clonotype: It may be a read error: a sequence one base away is much more abundant. This rearrangement joins TRBV20-1 to TRBJ2-7; weak D call: TRBD2 (5 bases). The length of the CDR3 is 13 residues. V lost 6 bases to trimming and J lost 0 bases, with 12 bases between them. Germline V gene sequence: CDR1 DFQATT, CDR2 SNEGSKA (reference sequence). The CDR3 region is CSAADGNSYEQYF. The CDR3 DNA reads TGCAGTGCCGCTGACGGGAACTCCTACGAGCAGTACTTC.

This clonotype was recorded many times. The J gene is TRBJ2-3, the V gene TRBV20-1; D not resolved. The CDR3 has 13 amino acids. With 4 bases removed from V and 2 bases from J, the gap between germline ends came to 10 bases. Germline V gene sequence: CDR1 DFQATT, CDR2 SNEGSKA (reference sequence). This chain's CDR3 is CSANFGNTDTQYF. DNA for the CDR3: TGCAGTGCTAATTTTGGGAACACAGATACGCAGTATTTT.

This clonotype was seen ten or more times. The J gene is TRBJ2-3, the V gene TRBV11-2; perhaps D is TRBD1 or TRBD2 (5 bases each). The CDR3 is 13 amino acids. The V end was cut by 6 bases, the J end by 6 bases, with 13 bases between. Germline CDR1 SGHAT, CDR2 FQNNGV. Written as DNA, the CDR3 is TGTGCCAGCAGGAGCTCGGGGCTGGATACGCAGTATTTT. This translates into CASRSSGLDTQYF.

The chain employs TRBV6-6 and TRBJ2-5; tentative D call: TRBD1 (6 bases). This CDR3 spans 14 amino acids. V lost 8 bases, J lost 4 bases, and 17 bases lay in between. Germline-derived CDR1 and CDR2 are MNHNY and SVGAGI (reference sequence). CDR3 region: CASRKQGPAETQYF. DNA for the CDR3: TGTGCCAGCCGCAAACAGGGACCCGCAGAGACCCAGTACTTC.

The J gene is TRBJ1-4, the V gene TRBV9; perhaps TRBD1 as D (5 bases). The CDR3 length is 15 residues. V lost 2 bases to trimming and J lost 0 bases, with 8 bases between them. The V gene's germline CDR1 is SGDLS and CDR2 YYNGEE. CDR3 protein: CASSVGRATNEKLFF. CDR3 DNA sequence: TGTGCCAGCAGCGTCGGCAGGGCAACTAATGAAAAACTGTTTTTT.

This clonotype was detected many times. The gene calls are TRBV7-6 and TRBJ1-5, with TRBD1 as a possible D gene (5 bases). The CDR3 contains 15 residues. Germline V lookup: CDR1 SGHVS, CDR2 FNYEAQ. V was shortened by 5 bases and J by 4 bases, with 15 bases between the two germline ends. The CDR3 coding sequence is TGTGCCAGCAGCCTTGACTGGTCAGGGAATCAGCCCCAGCATTTT. It encodes CASSLDWSGNQPQHF.

The CDR3 here is CASSPSPVLAKNIQYF. CDR3 DNA sequence: TGTGCCAGCAGTCCTTCTCCTGTTTTAGCCAAAAACATTCAGTACTTC. The V and J genes are TRBV28 and TRBJ2-4; no clear D gene. Germline loops: CDR1 MDHEN, CDR2 SYDVKM. V was pared by 5 bases and J by 0 bases, with 14 bases between. This CDR3 contains 16 residues.

This clonotype was recorded a few times. The rearrangement links TRBV20-1 to TRBJ1-5; a possible D gene is TRBD1 (6 bases). CDR1 and CDR2 from the germline V gene are DFQATT and SNEGSKA (reference sequence). Trimming pared 5 bases from V and 4 bases from J, leaving 18 bases between. The CDR3 is made up of 15 amino acids. The CDR3 here is CSAQEGGVGNQPQHF. The CDR3 DNA sequence: TGCAGTGCTCAGGAGGGGGGGGTCGGGAATCAGCCCCAGCATTTT.

There are many counts of this clonotype. This chain connects TRBV28 to TRBJ2-3; 12 nucleotides line up with TRBD2. The CDR3 has 17 residues. J lost 3 bases, V lost 2 bases, and 6 bases had no gene match. Germline lookup yields CDR1 MDHEN and CDR2 SYDVKM. The CDR3 is CASSLPRLAGETDTQYF. CDR3 bases: TGTGCCAGCAGTTTACCTCGACTAGCGGGGGAAACAGATACGCAGTATTTT.

The sample holds many counts of this clonotype. The chain has TRBV18 and TRBJ1-1; 9 bases align to TRBD1. With V trimmed by 8 bases and J by 5 bases, 9 bases remained unmatched. This CDR3 is built from 14 residues. The germline V gene has CDR1 KGHSH and CDR2 LQKENI. CDR3: CASARGQGTTEAFF. The CDR3 DNA is TGTGCCAGCGCTCGCGGACAGGGGACGACTGAAGCTTTCTTT.

This chain connects TRBV7-2 to TRBJ2-2; tentative D call: TRBD1 (5 bases). Trimming pared 5 bases from V and 4 bases from J, leaving 11 bases between. CDR3 length: 14 residues. Germline CDR1 is SGHTA and CDR2 is FQGNSA. The CDR3 DNA reads as TGTGCCAGCAGCGGATGGACAAGCACCGGGGAGCTGTTTTTT. Translated, it gives CASSGWTSTGELFF. Full variable domain (missing parts from reference TRBV7-2 and TRBJ2-2): GAGVSQSPSNKVTEKGKDVELRCDPISGHTALYWYRQSLGQGLEFLIYFQGNSAPDKSGLPSDRFSAERTGGSVSTLTIQRTQQEDSAVYLCASSGWTSTGELFFGEGSRLTVL.

To note about this clonotype: A much larger clone sits a single nucleotide away, making a read error possible. The chain has TRBV7-2 and TRBJ1-1; D is undetermined. The ends were cut back, 1 base at V and 1 base at J, with 7 bases in the middle. CDR3 length equals 14 residues. In germline, CDR1 is SGHTA, CDR2 FQGNSA. CDR3 amino acids: CASSLGHKNTEAFF. DNA of the CDR3: TGTGCCAGCAGCTTAGGGCACAAGAACACTGAAGCTTTCTTT.

This clonotype has ten or more counts. The rearrangement uses TRBV28 and TRBJ1-4, with D hard to call. There are 16 residues in the CDR3. Germline CDR1 reads MDHEN; CDR2 reads SYDVKM. Trimming shortened V by 7 bases and J by 4 bases, and 19 bases separated the two germline ends. The CDR3: CASNSFPSALNEKLFF. CDR3 in DNA: TGTGCCAGCAATTCGTTTCCTTCGGCCCTTAATGAAAAACTGTTTTTT.